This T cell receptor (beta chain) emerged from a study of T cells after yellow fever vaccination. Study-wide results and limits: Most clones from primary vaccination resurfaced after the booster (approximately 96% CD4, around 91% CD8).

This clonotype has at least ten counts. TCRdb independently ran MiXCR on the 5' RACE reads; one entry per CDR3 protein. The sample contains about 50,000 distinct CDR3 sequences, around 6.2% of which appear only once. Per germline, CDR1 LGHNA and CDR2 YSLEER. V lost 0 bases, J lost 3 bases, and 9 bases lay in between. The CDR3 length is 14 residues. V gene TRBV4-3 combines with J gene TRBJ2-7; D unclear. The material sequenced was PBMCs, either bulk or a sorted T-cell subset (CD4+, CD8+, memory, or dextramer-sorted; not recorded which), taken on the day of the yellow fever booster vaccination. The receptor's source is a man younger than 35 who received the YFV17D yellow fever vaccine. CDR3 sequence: CASSQEFGGYEQYF. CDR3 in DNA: TGCGCCAGCAGCCAAGAATTCGGCGGCTACGAGCAGTACTTC.